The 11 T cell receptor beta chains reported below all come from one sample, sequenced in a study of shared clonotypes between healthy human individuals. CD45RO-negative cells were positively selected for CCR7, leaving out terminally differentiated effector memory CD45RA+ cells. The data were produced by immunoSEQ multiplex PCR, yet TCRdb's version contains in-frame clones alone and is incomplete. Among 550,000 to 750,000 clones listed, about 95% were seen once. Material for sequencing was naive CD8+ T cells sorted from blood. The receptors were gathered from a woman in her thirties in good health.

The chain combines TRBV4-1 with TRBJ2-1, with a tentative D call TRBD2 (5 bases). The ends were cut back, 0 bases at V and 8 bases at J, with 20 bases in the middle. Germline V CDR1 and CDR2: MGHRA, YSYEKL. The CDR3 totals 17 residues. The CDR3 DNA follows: TGCGCCAGCAGCCAAGATATCCAGGAGTTCCTAGCCGATGAGCAGTTCTTC. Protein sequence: CASSQDIQEFLADEQFF.

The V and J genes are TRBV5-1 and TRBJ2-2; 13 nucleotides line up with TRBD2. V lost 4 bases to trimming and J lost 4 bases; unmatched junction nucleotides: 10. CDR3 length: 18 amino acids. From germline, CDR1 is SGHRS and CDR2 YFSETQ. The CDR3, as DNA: TGCGCCAGCAGCGGAGGACTAGCGGGAGTATGGGTCACCGGGGAGCTGTTTTTT. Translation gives CASSGGLAGVWVTGELFF.

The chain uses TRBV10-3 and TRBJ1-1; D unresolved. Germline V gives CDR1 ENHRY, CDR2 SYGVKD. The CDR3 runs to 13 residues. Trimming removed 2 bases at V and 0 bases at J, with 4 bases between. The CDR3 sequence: CAISEGMNTEAFF. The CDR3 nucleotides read TGTGCCATCAGTGAGGGTATGAACACTGAAGCTTTCTTT.

CDR3 sequence (DNA): TGCAGCGTCAACAGGGGTCACGAGCAGTACTTC. It yields the protein CSVNRGHEQYF. The chain links TRBV29-1 to TRBJ2-7; 7 nucleotides align to TRBD1. The CDR3 is made up of 11 amino acids. V lost 6 bases, J lost 5 bases, and 4 bases stayed unmatched. Germline-derived CDR1 and CDR2 are SQVTM and ANQGSEA.

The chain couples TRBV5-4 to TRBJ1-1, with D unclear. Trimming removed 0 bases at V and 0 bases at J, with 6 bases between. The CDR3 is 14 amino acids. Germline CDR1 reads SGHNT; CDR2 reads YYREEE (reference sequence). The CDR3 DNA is TGTGCCAGCAGCTTGGTAGGGCTGAACACTGAAGCTTTCTTT. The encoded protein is CASSLVGLNTEAFF.

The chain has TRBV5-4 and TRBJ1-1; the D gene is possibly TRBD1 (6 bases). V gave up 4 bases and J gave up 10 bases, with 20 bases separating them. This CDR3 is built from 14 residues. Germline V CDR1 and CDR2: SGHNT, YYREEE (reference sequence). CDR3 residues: CASSRVPSGEVAFF. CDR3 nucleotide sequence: TGTGCCAGCAGCCGGGTCCCCTCAGGGGAAGTAGCTTTCTTT.

CDR3 nucleotides: TGTGCCAGCAGCTTAGGTCCCGGGACAGGGTATGGCTACACCTTC. As protein: CASSLGPGTGYGYTF. V gene TRBV7-6 combines with J gene TRBJ1-2, with 9 bases fitting TRBD1. V was pared by 1 base and J by 5 bases, with 5 bases of the junction left unmatched. CDR1 and CDR2 from the germline V gene are SGHVS and FNYEAQ. This CDR3 spans 15 amino acids.

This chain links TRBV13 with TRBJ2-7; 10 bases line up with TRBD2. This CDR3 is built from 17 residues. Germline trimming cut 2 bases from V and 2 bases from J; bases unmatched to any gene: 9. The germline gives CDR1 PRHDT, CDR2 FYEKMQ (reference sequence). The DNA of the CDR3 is TGTGCCAGCAGCTTATTGGGAGCTAGCGGGAGACCCTACGAGCAGTACTTC. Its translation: CASSLLGASGRPYEQYF.

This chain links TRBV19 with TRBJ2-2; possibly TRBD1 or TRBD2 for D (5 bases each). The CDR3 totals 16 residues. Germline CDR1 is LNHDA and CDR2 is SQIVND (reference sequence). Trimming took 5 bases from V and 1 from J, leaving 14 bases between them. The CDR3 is CASSPRDRGNTGELFF. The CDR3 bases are TGTGCCAGTAGTCCCCGGGACCGAGGGAACACCGGGGAGCTGTTTTTT. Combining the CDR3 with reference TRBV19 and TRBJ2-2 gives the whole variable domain DGGITQSPKYLFRKEGQNVTLSCEQNLNHDAMYWYRQDPGQGLRLIYYSQIVNDFQKGDIAEGYSVSREKKESFPLTVTSAQKNPTAFYLCASSPRDRGNTGELFFGEGSRLTVL.

In nucleotides, the CDR3 is TGTGCCAGTAGTAGCGGACTAGCGGAGCGGGACCTTTTATTGGAGCAGTACTTC. Translated, it gives CASSSGLAERDLLLEQYF. The rearrangement links TRBV19 to TRBJ2-7; 10 nucleotides align to TRBD2. With V trimmed by 4 bases and J by 7 bases, 19 bases remained unmatched. This CDR3 contains 18 residues. From germline, CDR1 is LNHDA and CDR2 SQIVND (reference sequence).

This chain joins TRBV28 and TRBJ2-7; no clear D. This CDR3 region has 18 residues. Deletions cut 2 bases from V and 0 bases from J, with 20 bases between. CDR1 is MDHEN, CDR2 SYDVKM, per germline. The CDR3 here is CASSLHSSTEISSYEQYF. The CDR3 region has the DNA TGTGCCAGCAGTTTACACTCAAGTACAGAGATTTCCTCCTACGAGCAGTACTTC.